This T cell receptor (beta chain) was identified in a study of beta chain features in type 1 diabetes. General study results and limits: Relative to healthy donors, patients appeared to have naive, central memory and Treg TCRB repertoires that were more similar. VDJ junctions from type 1 diabetes patients carried fewer insertions and larger deletions.

As to this clone: Its antigen is not identified.

Expressed TCRB transcripts were sequenced, since all the RNA that had been isolated was reverse transcribed. Profiling relied on immunoSEQ multiplex PCR, and the TCRdb table lists in-frame clones only, not all of them. Here the sample spans more than 300,000 clones, roughly 15% being singletons. This CDR3 spans 13 amino acids. V gave up 0 bases and J gave up 8 bases, with 11 bases separating them. Germline CDR1 is SGHDT and CDR2 is YYEEEE. Donors underwent one heparinised blood draw, around 120 mL on average. The sequence was obtained from a woman aged 18-29 years in good health. The rearrangement uses TRBV5-6 and TRBJ1-2, with a possible D match to TRBD1 (5 bases). Input material: naive CD4+ T cells from blood. The CDR3: CASSLGQSLGYTF. CDR3 DNA sequence: TGTGCCAGCAGCTTGGGACAGAGTTTGGGCTACACCTTC.